The 29 T cell receptor beta chains reported below all come from one sample, sequenced in a study of graft-versus-host responses after intestinal transplantation. These TCRs' antigens remain unknown. The assay was immunoSEQ multiplex PCR, and TCRdb's table has in-frame clones only and misses some. Of over 90,000 clones in the sample, roughly 93% were seen once. The sample consisted of unstimulated CD8+ T cells sorted from spleen or lymph node cells, taken before intestinal transplant. The origin of the receptors is a human donor who received an intestinal transplant.

The chain recombines TRBV10-2 with TRBJ2-1; 10 bases agree with TRBD2. CDR3 length equals 15 residues. The germline V gene encodes CDR1 WSHSY and CDR2 SAAADI. V gave up 3 bases and J gave up 4 bases; unmatched junction bases: 3. CDR3 region: CASSEAGGLYNEQFF. The CDR3 DNA is TGCGCCAGCAGTGAAGCGGGGGGGTTGTACAATGAGCAGTTCTTC.

This chain links TRBV7-9 with TRBJ2-1; D gene unclear. Germline CDR1 is SEHNR and CDR2 is FQNEAQ (reference sequence). CDR3 length equals 14 residues. V lost 5 bases and J lost 4, with 12 bases in between. The CDR3 loop is CASSQLGPYNEQFF. The CDR3 DNA follows: TGTGCCAGCAGCCAACTCGGCCCATACAATGAGCAGTTCTTC.

As for this clone: Other DNA sequences from this sample encode an identical CDR3 as well. The rearrangement links TRBV30 to TRBJ1-1, with D possibly TRBD1 on 5 matching bases. Germline V gene lookup returns CDR1 GTSNPN and CDR2 SVGIG (reference sequence). Trimming cost V 5 bases and J 4 bases, with 14 bases left between them. The CDR3 runs 13 residues. This chain's CDR3 is CAWGGGVPTEAFF. The CDR3 nucleotides are TGTGCCTGGGGTGGGGGGGTCCCCACTGAAGCTTTCTTT.

The V gene is TRBV9, the J gene TRBJ2-7; 15 bases agree with TRBD2. J gave up 2 bases and V 2 bases, and 2 bases lay outside the gene matches. Looked up from germline, CDR1 is SGDLS and CDR2 is YYNGEE. The CDR3 extends over 16 amino acids. CDR3 in DNA: TGTGCCAGCAGCGTGGGACTAGCGGGGGGTACCTACGAGCAGTACTTC. It yields the protein CASSVGLAGGTYEQYF.

This chain connects TRBV4-1 to TRBJ1-3; TRBD1 matches at 7 bases. V was pared by 8 bases and J by 0 bases, with 1 base of the junction left unmatched. Germline-derived CDR1 and CDR2 are MGHRA and YSYEKL. The CDR3 loop spans 13 amino acids. CDR3 sequence (DNA): TGCGCCAGCGCAGGGGGCTCTGGAAACACCATATATTTT. Its protein product is CASAGGSGNTIYF.

This clone was detected only once. The chain combines TRBV2 with TRBJ1-2, with 7 bases identical to TRBD1. The CDR3 is made up of 16 amino acids. The germline gives CDR1 SNHLY, CDR2 FYNNEI. V lost 2 bases and J lost 6; bases outside the gene matches: 12. The CDR3 coding sequence is TGTGCCAGCAGTGAACGCCCCGAAGGGGGCAGGGATGGCTACACCTTC. This sequence encodes CASSERPEGGRDGYTF.

The rearrangement joins TRBV12-5 to TRBJ1-2; D unresolved. Germline V gene sequence: CDR1 LGHNT, CDR2 FRNRAP. The germline V and J ends were trimmed by 3 bases and 4 bases, with 12 bases remaining between them. This CDR3 contains 14 residues. The CDR3 DNA reads as TGTGCTAGTGGTTTACAGCCTCCGCCCTATGGCTACACCTTC. This codes for CASGLQPPPYGYTF.

The CDR3, as DNA: TGTGCCAGCAGTACCCGGCTTGACACGACTAGCACAGATACGCAGTATTTT. It specifies CASSTRLDTTSTDTQYF. This chain joins TRBV2 and TRBJ2-3; D not resolved. Trimming removed 5 bases at V and 0 bases at J, with 18 bases between. Germline lookup yields CDR1 SNHLY and CDR2 FYNNEI. CDR3 size: 17 residues.

This chain links TRBV30 with TRBJ2-7, with 9 bases fitting TRBD1. Looked up from germline, CDR1 is GTSNPN and CDR2 is SVGIG (reference sequence). The CDR3 runs to 13 residues. The ends lost 3 bases at V and 2 bases at J; junction bases unmatched: 2. CDR3: CAWRQGAPYEQYF. CDR3 DNA sequence: TGTGCCTGGAGACAGGGGGCTCCCTACGAGCAGTACTTC.

Details on this clone: At one boundary the junction diverges from the germline segment, which might be a read error. The chain employs TRBV15 and TRBJ1-3, with 9 bases fitting TRBD1. This CDR3 is built from 15 residues. The germline V gene has CDR1 LNHNV and CDR2 YYDKDF (reference sequence). CDR3 region: CATSGDRGGGNTIYF. CDR3 nucleotides: TGTGCCACCAGCGGAGACAGGGGGGGTGGAAACACCATATATTTT.

The chain carries TRBV9 and TRBJ1-3; TRBD1 matches at 7 bases. Per germline, CDR1 SGDLS and CDR2 YYNGEE. The length of the CDR3 is 16 residues. V lost 3 bases to trimming and J lost 0 bases; unmatched junction nucleotides: 6. The CDR3 sequence: CASSAQGVDSGNTIYF. CDR3 in DNA: TGTGCCAGCAGCGCCCAGGGGGTAGACTCTGGAAACACCATATATTTT.

V and J are TRBV11-1 and TRBJ2-5; 12 bases align to TRBD2. The CDR3 runs 15 residues. CDR1 SGHAT and CDR2 FQDESV come from the germline V gene (reference sequence). V trimming: 5 bases; J trimming: 6 bases; junction bases outside the gene matches: 7. CDR3 nucleotide sequence: TGTGCCAGCAGCGCAACTAGCGGGGGGACGCAGACCCAGTACTTC. It translates to CASSATSGGTQTQYF.

The chain is built from TRBV4-2 and TRBJ1-2; a possible D gene is TRBD1 (6 bases). V lost 4 bases and J lost 0, with 12 bases in between. The CDR3 contains 15 residues. Germline-derived CDR1 and CDR2 are LGHNA and YNFKEQ. This chain's CDR3 is CASSLTDSANYGYTF. The CDR3 coding sequence is TGTGCCAGCAGCCTAACGGACAGCGCTAACTATGGCTACACCTTC.

The CDR3 reads CASSQERVSLTEAFF. The CDR3 DNA sequence: TGCGCCAGCAGCCAAGAGCGGGTATCATTAACTGAAGCTTTCTTT. This sequence joins TRBV4-1 and TRBJ1-1; no reliable D call. Germline CDR1 and CDR2: MGHRA and YSYEKL. V was trimmed by 0 bases and J by 5 bases, leaving 13 bases between them. The CDR3 consists of 15 residues.

The chain is built from TRBV27 and TRBJ2-1, with 8 bases lining up with TRBD1. The CDR3 totals 15 residues. The germline V gene has CDR1 MNHEY and CDR2 SMNVEV (reference sequence). Trimming at V came to 3 bases and at J to 6 bases, leaving 7 bases not matched to a gene. In DNA form, the CDR3 reads TGTGCCAGCAGTTTCCCGGGACAGGTCGGCAATGAGCAGTTCTTC. It encodes CASSFPGQVGNEQFF.

The V and J genes are TRBV6-6 and TRBJ2-3; perhaps TRBD1 as D (5 bases). CDR1 is MNHNY, CDR2 SVGAGI, per germline (reference sequence). Trimming shortened V by 6 bases and J by 1 base, and 14 bases separated the two germline ends. The CDR3 consists of 15 residues. CDR3 sequence reads: CASRFDSKGTDTQYF. CDR3 in DNA: TGTGCCAGCAGATTTGACAGTAAGGGCACAGATACGCAGTATTTT.

The chain joins TRBV6-6 to TRBJ1-4; D uncertain. Germline loops: CDR1 MNHNY, CDR2 SVGAGI (reference sequence). Trimming took off 10 bases at V and 6 bases at J, with 18 bases between the two ends. CDR3 length: 14 amino acids. CDR3 amino acids: CATANTGWDEKLFF. As DNA, the CDR3 is TGTGCCACAGCTAATACGGGGTGGGATGAAAAACTGTTTTTT.

The CDR3 loop reads CASTPNLARDEQFF. The CDR3, as DNA: TGTGCCAGCACCCCTAATCTAGCGCGTGATGAGCAGTTCTTC. This rearrangement joins TRBV11-3 to TRBJ2-1, with D possibly being TRBD2 (6 bases). V lost 7 bases to trimming and J lost 8 bases, with 18 bases between them. This CDR3 is built from 14 residues. Germline CDR1 and CDR2: SGHNT and YENEEA. The full variable domain, rest sourced from reference TRBV11-3 and TRBJ2-1, is EAGVVQSPRYKIIEKKQPVAFWCNPISGHNTLYWYLQNLGQGPELLIRYENEEAVDDSQLPKDRFSAERLKGVDSTLKIQPAELGDSAVYLCASTPNLARDEQFFGPGTRLTVL.

The chain couples TRBV6-5 to TRBJ2-1; D gene unclear. Germline loops: CDR1 MNHEY, CDR2 SVGAGI. V lost 6 bases and J lost 3, with 12 bases in between. The CDR3 runs to 14 residues. CDR3 nucleotide sequence: TGTGCCAGCAGCGGCACGCGGTACTACAATGAGCAGTTCTTC. Encoded protein: CASSGTRYYNEQFF.

This chain uses TRBV27 with TRBJ2-7; a possible D gene is TRBD1 (6 bases). CDR1 is MNHEY, CDR2 SMNVEV, per germline (reference sequence). The ends were cut back, 8 bases at V and 1 base at J, with 12 bases in the middle. The CDR3 has 13 amino acids. The CDR3 sequence: CASSGTGSYEQYF. The CDR3 DNA reads TGTGCCAGCTCGGGCACAGGGTCCTACGAGCAGTACTTC.

The chain joins TRBV5-4 to TRBJ1-2; no definite D call. The CDR3 sequence is 16 residues long. Trimming stripped 6 bases from V and 4 bases from J, with 22 bases between. Germline loops: CDR1 SGHNT, CDR2 YYREEE (reference sequence). In DNA, the CDR3 is TGTGCCAGCACTGTGCACATACCAGGAAAGACCTATGGCTACACCTTC. Encoded protein: CASTVHIPGKTYGYTF.

The chain employs TRBV5-6 and TRBJ1-1, with D possibly TRBD1 on 5 matching bases. There are 12 residues in the CDR3. CDR1 is SGHDT, CDR2 YYEEEE, per germline. V was cut by 3 bases and J by 9 bases, with 12 bases left in between. The CDR3 protein is CASSSAGPQAFF. The DNA for the CDR3 is TGTGCCAGCAGCTCTGCAGGGCCCCAAGCTTTCTTT. Looking up the rest from reference TRBV5-6 and TRBJ1-1 gives the full variable domain: DAGVTQSPTHLIKTRGQQVTLRCSPKSGHDTVSWYQQALGQGPQFIFQYYEEEERQRGNFPDRFSGHQFPNYSSELNVNALLLGDSALYLCASSSAGPQAFFGQGTRLTVV.

This chain links TRBV9 with TRBJ2-1, with D tentatively TRBD2 (6 bases). Germline loops: CDR1 SGDLS, CDR2 YYNGEE. CDR3 length: 15 residues. Trimming stripped 4 bases from V and 8 bases from J, with 19 bases between. Here the CDR3 DNA reads TGTGCCAGCAGCCCCGGTGGAGGGGAAAAGGATGAGCAGTTCTTC. Translated, it gives CASSPGGGEKDEQFF.

The chain recombines TRBV2 with TRBJ1-5; 9 bases fit TRBD1. The V segment lost 5 bases and the J segment 7 bases; nucleotides outside the gene matches: 3. This CDR3 has 13 residues. CDR1 and CDR2 from the germline V gene are SNHLY and FYNNEI. As DNA, the CDR3 is TGTGCCAGCAGTCGGGACAGGGTGCAGCCCCAGCATTTT. Translation: CASSRDRVQPQHF.

The table lists this clone with a few counts. V usage is TRBV10-2 and J usage is TRBJ2-7, with D tentatively TRBD2 (5 bases). V lost 6 bases, J lost 1 base, and 7 bases lay in between. The CDR3 has 12 residues. Germline CDR1 and CDR2: WSHSY and SAAADI. Here the CDR3 DNA reads TGCGCCAGCAGCGGACTGTCCTACGAGCAGTACTTC. Residues: CASSGLSYEQYF.

The chain recombines TRBV6-5 with TRBJ2-1; D might be TRBD2 (6 bases). Trimming left V 6 bases short and J 6 bases short, with 12 bases between. The CDR3 is 13 amino acids. Germline CDR1 is MNHEY and CDR2 is SVGAGI. DNA of the CDR3: TGTGCCAGCAGACTAGCTTTATCCAATGAGCAGTTCTTC. Protein sequence: CASRLALSNEQFF.

This chain connects TRBV7-9 to TRBJ2-1; TRBD2 matches 11 bases. This CDR3 has 14 amino acids. Trimming cost V 8 bases and J 7 bases; bases outside gene matches: 7. Germline loops: CDR1 SEHNR, CDR2 FQNEAQ (reference sequence). The CDR3 region has the DNA TGTGCCAGCGATCTAGCGGGGGGCAGAAATGAGCAGTTCTTC. Protein sequence: CASDLAGGRNEQFF.

This clone was observed a single time. The rearrangement joins TRBV7-6 to TRBJ2-3, with 12 bases aligning to TRBD1. The CDR3 has 16 amino acids. The germline V gene encodes CDR1 SGHVS and CDR2 FNYEAQ. The junction had 10 bases not matched to a gene; V was cut back by 7 bases and J by 5 bases. The CDR3 spells CASKPGTGGGGDTQYF. The CDR3 region has the DNA TGTGCCAGCAAACCCGGGACAGGGGGCGGAGGAGATACGCAGTATTTT.

V gene TRBV11-2 combines with J gene TRBJ1-2, with D possibly being TRBD1 (6 bases). V was trimmed by 2 bases and J by 2 bases, leaving 21 bases between them. The CDR3 is 18 residues long. CDR1 SGHAT and CDR2 FQNNGV come from the germline V gene. CDR3 residues: CASSLFPTGRAPNYGYTF. In nucleotides, the CDR3 is TGTGCCAGCAGCTTATTTCCGACAGGTCGGGCCCCGAACTATGGCTACACCTTC.